Listed here are 23 T cell receptor beta chains from one sample, sequenced in a study of blood T cells in healthy people across ages. A J-beta primer mix and a sample-barcoded 5' primer were used in a second PCR of roughly 6 to 11 cycles. TCRdb reprocessed the 5' RACE reads via MiXCR and lists one record per CDR3 protein. The top ten clones hold under 25% of a sample with approximately 2,000,000 distinct CDR3 sequences, 30% to 40% of them seen once. Sequencing was performed on blood. The receptors shown here come from a human donor in good health.

Only one count was recorded for this clonotype. The chain links TRBV28 to TRBJ2-1, with D uncertain. Per germline, CDR1 MDHEN and CDR2 SYDVKM. The CDR3 contains 15 residues. V dropped 6 bases and J dropped 4 bases, with 16 bases sitting between them. As DNA, the CDR3 is TGTGCCAGCAGCCCCCTGAGCTCCGTTTACAATGAGCAGTTCTTC. Its translation: CASSPLSSVYNEQFF.

The rearrangement joins TRBV5-1 to TRBJ1-2, with D tentatively TRBD1 (5 bases). Between the trimmed V and J ends, which lost 2 bases and 7 bases, there was a span of 15 bases. Germline V CDR1 and CDR2: SGHRS, YFSETQ. The CDR3 contains 14 residues. For the CDR3, the DNA is TGCGCCAGCAGCTTCCGTTCTTTAGACAGTGGCTACACCTTC. Translated, it gives CASSFRSLDSGYTF.

The chain employs TRBV10-3 and TRBJ2-5, with D perhaps being TRBD1 or TRBD2 (7 bases each). The CDR3 runs to 16 residues. V lost 3 bases and J 6 bases, leaving 20 bases between the germline ends. Germline CDR1 is ENHRY and CDR2 is SYGVKD. The CDR3 DNA is TGTGCCATCAGTGAACAGCGGGACAGCCGTATTCAGACCCAGTACTTC. Translation gives CAISEQRDSRIQTQYF.

The V call is TRBV20-1, the J call TRBJ1-1; 7 bases are a match to TRBD1. J gave up 1 base and V 6 bases, and 5 bases lay outside the gene matches. CDR1 DFQATT and CDR2 SNEGSKA come from the germline V gene (reference sequence). CDR3 length equals 13 residues. CDR3 DNA sequence: TGCAGTGCCCCGGGACAGCCGAACACTGAAGCTTTCTTT. It specifies CSAPGQPNTEAFF.

The V call is TRBV27, the J call TRBJ2-1; possibly TRBD2 for D (5 bases). Between the trimmed V and J ends, which lost 3 bases and 1 base, there was a span of 13 bases. CDR3 length equals 16 residues. Germline values: CDR1 MNHEY, CDR2 SMNVEV (reference sequence). CDR3 bases: TGTGCCAGCAGTTTGAAGCCTAGCCCTTCCTACAATGAGCAGTTCTTC. It encodes CASSLKPSPSYNEQFF.

This chain uses TRBV7-8 with TRBJ2-7; D is possibly TRBD1 (5 bases). Trimming took 4 bases from V and 0 from J, leaving 13 bases between them. The V gene's germline CDR1 is SGHVS and CDR2 FQNEAQ. The CDR3 loop spans 15 amino acids. The CDR3 loop reads CASSSPWGISYEQYF. CDR3 DNA sequence: TGTGCCAGCAGCTCTCCGTGGGGCATCTCCTACGAGCAGTACTTC.

This sequence joins TRBV7-2 and TRBJ2-1, with D possibly called TRBD1 or TRBD2 (5 bases each). The CDR3 sequence is 16 residues long. Between the trimmed V and J ends, which lost 3 bases and 0 bases, there was a span of 12 bases. Germline values: CDR1 SGHTA, CDR2 FQGNSA. The CDR3: CASSLWGTSSYNEQFF. The CDR3 region has the DNA TGTGCCAGCAGCTTGTGGGGCACTAGCTCCTACAATGAGCAGTTCTTC.

This clonotype was detected only a few times. The chain's CDR3 is CASSVGLAEPYEQYF. The DNA of the CDR3 is TGTGCCAGCAGCGTAGGACTAGCGGAGCCCTACGAGCAGTACTTC. This chain links TRBV9 with TRBJ2-7; 9 nucleotides align to TRBD2. With V trimmed by 0 bases and J by 2 bases, 3 bases remained unmatched. This CDR3 spans 15 amino acids. Germline V gives CDR1 SGDLS, CDR2 YYNGEE. The full variable domain, in which reference TRBV9 and TRBJ2-7 provide the parts outside the CDR3, is DSGVTQTPKHLITATGQRVTLRCSPRSGDLSVYWYQQSLDQGLQFLIQYYNGEERAKGNILERFSAQQFPDLHSELNLSSLELGDSALYFCASSVGLAEPYEQYFGPGTRLTVT.

This clonotype has a count of ten or more. This CDR3 reads CASRLGGEHYGYTF. The CDR3 nucleotides are TGTGCCAGCAGGCTGGGGGGGGAGCACTATGGCTACACCTTC. This chain uses TRBV6-5 with TRBJ1-2; D might be TRBD1 (5 bases). Per the germline V gene, CDR1 is MNHEY and CDR2 is SVGAGI. The CDR3 totals 14 residues. Trimming cost V 6 bases and J 3 bases, with 14 bases left between them.

The table lists this clonotype with a few counts. V and J are TRBV20-1 and TRBJ1-6; a possible D gene is TRBD1 (5 bases). This CDR3 is built from 12 residues. V lost 7 bases and J lost 9, with 13 bases in between. CDR1 is DFQATT and CDR2 is SNEGSKA in the germline V gene (reference sequence). As DNA, the CDR3 is TGCAGTGTGGGCAGGGTGGCTTCACCCCTCCACTTT. This gives the protein CSVGRVASPLHF.

The rearrangement joins TRBV7-2 to TRBJ2-3; D not resolved. V was cut by 1 base and J by 2 bases, with 7 bases left in between. This CDR3 has 14 amino acids. CDR1 and CDR2 (germline): SGHTA, FQGNSA. CDR3 protein: CASSLERHTDTQYF. CDR3 DNA: TGTGCCAGCAGCTTAGAGCGTCACACAGATACGCAGTATTTT.

The V call is TRBV7-2, the J call TRBJ2-3; D is unclear. The CDR3 loop spans 16 amino acids. V lost 2 bases, J lost 6 bases, and 18 bases lay in between. Germline lookup yields CDR1 SGHTA and CDR2 FQGNSA. CDR3 sequence: CASSLTSLSLSDTQYF. DNA of the CDR3: TGTGCCAGCAGCTTAACCTCTCTAAGCCTTTCGGATACGCAGTATTTT.

This clonotype has only one observation. The V and J genes are TRBV7-2 and TRBJ2-5; D is ambiguous. The CDR3 spans 15 residues. The germline V gene has CDR1 SGHTA and CDR2 FQGNSA. The germline V and J ends were trimmed by 1 base and 4 bases, with 13 bases remaining between them. The CDR3 protein is CASSLGSLVTETQYF. For the CDR3, the DNA is TGTGCCAGCAGCTTAGGATCCCTAGTCACAGAGACCCAGTACTTC.

The chain uses TRBV2 and TRBJ1-5; no firm D call. Looked up from germline, CDR1 is SNHLY and CDR2 is FYNNEI. This CDR3 comprises 15 residues. Trimming stripped 3 bases from V and 3 bases from J, with 12 bases between. In DNA, the CDR3 is TGTGCCAGCAGTGAGTTGTCGGGGTTCAATCAGCCCCAGCATTTT. It specifies CASSELSGFNQPQHF.

The genes are TRBV13 and TRBJ1-1; weak D call: TRBD1 (6 bases). The CDR3 consists of 13 residues. V was trimmed by 0 bases and J by 11 bases, leaving 13 bases between them. Germline values: CDR1 PRHDT, CDR2 FYEKMQ (reference sequence). The chain's CDR3 is CASSLGLPGEAFF. The CDR3 DNA is TGTGCCAGCAGCTTAGGCCTCCCAGGGGAGGCTTTCTTT. Supplemented by reference TRBV13 and TRBJ1-1, the full variable domain reads AAGVIQSPRHLIKEKRETATLKCYPIPRHDTVYWYQQGPGQDPQFLISFYEKMQSDKGSIPDRFSAQQFSDYHSELNMSSLELGDSALYFCASSLGLPGEAFFGQGTRLTVV.

The chain is built from TRBV4-3 and TRBJ2-7; D remains ambiguous. Germline CDR1 is LGHNA and CDR2 is YSLEER. The CDR3 extends over 15 amino acids. The germline V and J ends were trimmed by 0 bases and 2 bases, with 11 bases remaining between them. The chain's CDR3 is CASSQDRGETYEQYF. The CDR3 nucleotides read TGCGCCAGCAGCCAAGATAGAGGAGAGACCTACGAGCAGTACTTC.

This clonotype was seen a handful of times. This chain joins TRBV12-3 or TRBV12-4 and TRBJ2-7; the D is unclear. CDR3 size: 13 residues. V dropped 5 bases and J dropped 6 bases, with 14 bases sitting between them. CDR3: CASSVDPAFEQYF. The CDR3 DNA sequence: TGTGCCAGCAGTGTCGACCCCGCATTCGAGCAGTACTTC.

The rearrangement uses TRBV10-3 and TRBJ2-7, with D maybe TRBD1 (5 bases). The CDR3 consists of 14 residues. Trimming removed 3 bases from V and 6 bases from J, with 15 bases in between. Per the germline V gene, CDR1 is ENHRY and CDR2 is SYGVKD. The DNA for the CDR3 is TGTGCCATCAGTGAAAGGGGATATGAGGCCGAGCAGTACTTC. Translated: CAISERGYEAEQYF.

This clonotype came up a few times. The chain employs TRBV12-3 or TRBV12-4 and TRBJ2-3; 9 nucleotides align to TRBD2. Trimming took 4 bases from V and 0 from J; bases not matched to a gene: 5. The CDR3 length is 16 residues. The CDR3 region is CASSSPGTSSTDTQYF. CDR3 nucleotide sequence: TGTGCCAGCAGTTCTCCCGGGACTAGCAGCACAGATACGCAGTATTTT.

This chain uses TRBV20-1 with TRBJ1-2; a possible D gene is TRBD1 (5 bases). The germline V gene encodes CDR1 DFQATT and CDR2 SNEGSKA (reference sequence). This CDR3 has 11 amino acids. V dropped 5 bases and J dropped 7 bases, with 11 bases sitting between them. This CDR3 reads CSAGGACGYTF. The DNA for the CDR3 is TGCAGTGCTGGAGGGGCCTGTGGCTACACCTTC.

The V and J genes are TRBV6-2 or TRBV6-3 and TRBJ2-1; 9 bases are a match to TRBD1. The CDR3 length is 17 residues. The ends lost 6 bases at V and 1 base at J; junction bases unmatched: 10. Looked up from germline, CDR1 is MNHEY and CDR2 is SVGEGT. CDR3 sequence (DNA): TGTGCCAGCAGGGATGCGAACAGGGGGCAATCCTACAATGAGCAGTTCTTC. Protein product: CASRDANRGQSYNEQFF.

V usage is TRBV12-3 or TRBV12-4 and J usage is TRBJ2-3, with D possibly matching TRBD2 (6 bases). V shed 2 bases and J shed 1 base, with 19 bases lying between them. The CDR3 is 18 residues long. For the CDR3, the DNA is TGTGCCAGCAGTTTACCATCCGCTGGAGGGGAGGGCACAGATACGCAGTATTTT. Amino acids: CASSLPSAGGEGTDTQYF.

The DNA for the CDR3 is TGTGCCAGCAGCCCCTGGACGGCGGAGTATGGCTACACCTTC. Amino acids: CASSPWTAEYGYTF. The rearrangement uses TRBV7-9 and TRBJ1-2; D is unresolved. The CDR3 is 14 amino acids. The V gene lost 5 bases and the J gene lost 5 bases, with 15 bases spanning the gap. Germline lookup yields CDR1 SEHNR and CDR2 FQNEAQ (reference sequence).